This TCR beta chain was retrieved from a study of Ad26.COV2.S vaccination and SARS-CoV-2 variants. Data came from immunoSEQ multiplex PCR; TCRdb stores just in-frame clones and leaves some out. The profile shows 300,000 to 350,000 clones, roughly 90% of them singletons. Sample treatment: 15 to 20 received Ad26.COV2.S at low or high dose, single or two shots; five or six received placebo; per-sample allocation not given. Collection of the samples took place on day 63 after the first injection of vaccine or placebo. Sequencing used peripheral blood, obtained in a trial of Ad26.COV2.S vaccine versus placebo. The receptor comes from a person between 18 and 65 years old who received the Ad26.COV2.S COVID-19 vaccine or a placebo.

Written as DNA, the CDR3 is TGCGCCAGCAGCCACGGGAGCGGCGATGGCTACACCTTC. It encodes CASSHGSGDGYTF. The rearrangement joins TRBV4-1 to TRBJ1-2; D is ambiguous. V lost 3 bases, J lost 6 bases, and 11 bases lay in between. The germline CDR1 and CDR2 sequences are MGHRA and YSYEKL. The CDR3 is made up of 13 amino acids.